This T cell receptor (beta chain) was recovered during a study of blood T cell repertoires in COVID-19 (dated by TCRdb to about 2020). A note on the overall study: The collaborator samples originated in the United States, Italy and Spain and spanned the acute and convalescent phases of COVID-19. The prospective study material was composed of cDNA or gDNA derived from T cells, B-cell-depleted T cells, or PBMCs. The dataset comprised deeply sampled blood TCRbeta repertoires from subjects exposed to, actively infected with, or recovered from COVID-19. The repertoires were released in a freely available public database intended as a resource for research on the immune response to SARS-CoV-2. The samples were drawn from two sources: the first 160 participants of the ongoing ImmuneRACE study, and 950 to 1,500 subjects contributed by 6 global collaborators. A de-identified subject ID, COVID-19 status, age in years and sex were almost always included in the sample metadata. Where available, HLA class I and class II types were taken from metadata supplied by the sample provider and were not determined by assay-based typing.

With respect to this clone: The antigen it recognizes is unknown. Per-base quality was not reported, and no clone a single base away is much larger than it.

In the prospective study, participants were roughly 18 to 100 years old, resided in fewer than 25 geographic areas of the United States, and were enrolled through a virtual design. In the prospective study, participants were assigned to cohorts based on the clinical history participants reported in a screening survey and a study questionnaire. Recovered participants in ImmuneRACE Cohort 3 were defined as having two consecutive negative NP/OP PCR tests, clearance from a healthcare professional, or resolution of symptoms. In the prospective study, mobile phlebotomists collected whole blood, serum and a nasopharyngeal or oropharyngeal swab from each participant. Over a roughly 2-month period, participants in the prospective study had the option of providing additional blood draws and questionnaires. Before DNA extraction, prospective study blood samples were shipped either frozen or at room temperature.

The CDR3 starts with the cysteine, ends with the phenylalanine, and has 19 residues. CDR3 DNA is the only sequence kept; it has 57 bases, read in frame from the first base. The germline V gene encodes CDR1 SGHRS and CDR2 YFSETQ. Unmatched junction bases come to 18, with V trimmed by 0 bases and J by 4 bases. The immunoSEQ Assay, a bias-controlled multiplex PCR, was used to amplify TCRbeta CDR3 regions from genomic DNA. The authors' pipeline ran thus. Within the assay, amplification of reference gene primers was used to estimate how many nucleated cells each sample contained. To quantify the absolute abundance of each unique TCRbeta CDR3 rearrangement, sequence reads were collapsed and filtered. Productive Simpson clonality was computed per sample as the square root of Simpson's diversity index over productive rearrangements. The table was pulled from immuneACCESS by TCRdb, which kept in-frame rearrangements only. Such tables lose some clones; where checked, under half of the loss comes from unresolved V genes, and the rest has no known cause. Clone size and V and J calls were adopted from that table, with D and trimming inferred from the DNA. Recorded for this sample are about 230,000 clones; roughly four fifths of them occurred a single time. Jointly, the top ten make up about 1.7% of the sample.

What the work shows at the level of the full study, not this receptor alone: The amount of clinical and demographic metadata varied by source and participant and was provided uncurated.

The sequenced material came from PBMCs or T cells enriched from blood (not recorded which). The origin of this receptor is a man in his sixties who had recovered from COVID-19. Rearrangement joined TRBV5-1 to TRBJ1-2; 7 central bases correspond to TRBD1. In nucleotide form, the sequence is TGCGCCAGCAGCTTGGCCCAGATCGGGACAGCAACCAACTCCTATGGCTACACCTTC. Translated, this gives CASSLAQIGTATNSYGYTF.